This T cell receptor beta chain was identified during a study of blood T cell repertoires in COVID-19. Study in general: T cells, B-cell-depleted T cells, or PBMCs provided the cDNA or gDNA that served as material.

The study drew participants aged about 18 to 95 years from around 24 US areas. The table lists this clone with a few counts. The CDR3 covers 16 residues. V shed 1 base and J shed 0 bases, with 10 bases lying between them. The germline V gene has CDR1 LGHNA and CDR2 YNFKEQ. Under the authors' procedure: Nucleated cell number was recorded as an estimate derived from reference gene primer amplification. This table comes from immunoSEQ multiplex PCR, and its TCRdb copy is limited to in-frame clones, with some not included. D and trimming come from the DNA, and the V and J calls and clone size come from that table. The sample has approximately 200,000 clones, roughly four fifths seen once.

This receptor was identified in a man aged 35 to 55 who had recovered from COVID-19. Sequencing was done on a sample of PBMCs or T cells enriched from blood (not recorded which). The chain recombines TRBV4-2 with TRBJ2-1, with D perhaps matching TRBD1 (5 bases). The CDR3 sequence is CASSQGGLSSYNEQFF. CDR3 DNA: TGTGCCAGCAGCCAAGGGGGCTTGAGCTCCTACAATGAGCAGTTCTTC.